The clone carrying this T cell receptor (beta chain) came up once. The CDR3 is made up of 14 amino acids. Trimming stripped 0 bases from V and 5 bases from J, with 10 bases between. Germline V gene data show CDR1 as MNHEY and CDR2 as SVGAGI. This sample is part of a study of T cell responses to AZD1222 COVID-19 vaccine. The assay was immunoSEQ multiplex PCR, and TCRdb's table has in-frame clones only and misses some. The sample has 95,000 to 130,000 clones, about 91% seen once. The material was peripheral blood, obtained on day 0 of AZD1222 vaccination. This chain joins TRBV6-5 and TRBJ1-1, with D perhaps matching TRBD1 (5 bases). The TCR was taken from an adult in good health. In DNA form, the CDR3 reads TGTGCCAGCAGTTACTCTGGGGGGGGGACTGAAGCTTTCTTT. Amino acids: CASSYSGGGTEAFF.